This is a list of T cell receptor beta chains from one sample in a study of a mutant IDH1 vaccine in newly diagnosed glioma. Repertoires were generated with immunoSEQ multiplex PCR, while TCRdb's copy carries only in-frame clones and drops some. The sample has 30,000 to 40,000 clones, around four fifths seen once. The input for sequencing was PBMCs, taken from a glioma patient treated with radiotherapy, temozolomide or both. The source is a man aged 40-49 years with glioma. Some clones in this sample may be carry-over from other donors' samples. Each CDR3 is given with its conserved first and last residue. The D gene is left open where the match is weak. Size is stated for part of the rows, as once, few or many counts, or as a class when the clone is expanded.

TRBV10-2,-,15,-,TRBJ1-1,CASSSRQVVNTEAFF,TGCGCCAGCAGTTCAAGACAGGTGGTGAACACTGAAGCTTTCTTT
TRBV6-5,-,16,-,TRBJ1-5,CASSYGPPAGGQPQHF,TGTGCCAGCAGTTATGGGCCCCCGGCGGGAGGCCAGCCCCAGCATTTT
TRBV30,-,14,-,TRBJ2-5,CAWKGLGYQETQYF,TGTGCCTGGAAAGGGTTGGGCTACCAAGAGACCCAGTACTTC
TRBV5-6,-,13,-,TRBJ2-3,CASSLEITDTQYF,TGTGCCAGCAGCTTGGAGATCACAGATACGCAGTATTTT
TRBV6-1,-,15,-,TRBJ1-6,CASSGIRSGDSPLHF,TGTGCCAGCAGCGGCATAAGGAGCGGGGATTCACCCCTCCACTTT
TRBV7-8,-,18,-,TRBJ2-7,CASSLDHLGPSRTLEQYF,TGTGCCAGCAGCCTAGACCACCTGGGGCCGTCTAGGACGCTCGAGCAGTACTTC
TRBV6-1,TRBD1,15,-,TRBJ1-4,CASSGPRGRREKLFF,TGTGCCAGCAGTGGCCCCAGGGGGCGGCGGGAAAAACTGTTTTTT
TRBV5-5,TRBD1,17,-,TRBJ1-1,CASSSGTGGYLNTEAFF,TGTGCCAGCAGCTCCGGGACAGGGGGCTACTTGAACACTGAAGCTTTCTTT
TRBV6-5,-,14,-,TRBJ2-2,CASSWAGATGELFF,TGTGCCAGCAGTTGGGCGGGCGCCACCGGGGAGCTGTTTTTT
TRBV5-4,-,15,-,TRBJ2-3,CASSLAGVSTDTQYF,TGTGCCAGCAGCTTGGCGGGGGTTAGCACAGATACGCAGTATTTT
TRBV10-3,-,15,-,TRBJ2-3,CAISVGGRSTDTQYF,TGTGCCATCAGTGTTGGGGGTCGTAGCACAGATACGCAGTATTTT
TRBV5-5,TRBD1,16,-,TRBJ2-6,CASRVGQGSGANVLTF,TGTGCCAGCAGAGTAGGACAGGGATCGGGGGCCAACGTCCTGACTTTC
TRBV6-1,TRBD1,13,-,TRBJ1-2,CASSGTGLYGYTF,TGTGCCAGCAGTGGGACAGGGCTTTATGGCTACACCTTC
TRBV6-6,TRBD1,13,few,TRBJ2-7,CASSGTGSNEQYF,TGTGCCAGCAGCGGGACAGGTAGCAACGAGCAGTACTTC
TRBV18,-,15,-,TRBJ2-7,CASSPPGRDGVEQYF,TGTGCCAGCTCACCACCGGGAAGGGATGGGGTTGAGCAGTACTTC
TRBV19,TRBD1,17,-,TRBJ1-1,CASSIGTGYGWITEAFF,TGTGCCAGTAGTATCGGGACAGGGTATGGTTGGATCACTGAAGCTTTCTTT
TRBV4-2,TRBD2,15,-,TRBJ2-7,CASSQERGGGYEQYF,TGTGCCAGCAGCCAAGAGCGGGGGGGAGGCTACGAGCAGTACTTC
TRBV20-1,-,11,once,TRBJ2-1,CSARKGHEQFF,TGCAGTGCTAGAAAGGGGCATGAGCAGTTCTTC
TRBV19,-,15,-,TRBJ2-3,CASNKGDPSTDTQYF,TGTGCCAGTAACAAGGGGGACCCTAGCACAGATACGCAGTATTTT
TRBV5-1,TRBD2,16,few,TRBJ2-1,CASSLGLAGGHNEQFF,TGCGCCAGCAGCTTAGGACTAGCGGGGGGGCACAATGAGCAGTTCTTC
TRBV7-2,-,14,-,TRBJ1-1,CASSVTQGYTEAFF,TGTGCCAGCAGCGTGACTCAGGGGTACACTGAAGCTTTCTTT
TRBV2,-,16,once,TRBJ1-5,CASSEEGRGTNQPQHF,TGTGCCAGCAGTGAAGAGGGAAGGGGGACCAATCAGCCCCAGCATTTT
TRBV6-6,-,12,-,TRBJ1-2,CASSSGSYGYTF,TGTGCCAGCAGTTCCGGGAGCTATGGCTACACCTTC
TRBV2,-,14,-,TRBJ1-6,CASIRQGYNSPLHF,TGTGCCAGCATTCGGCAGGGCTATAATTCACCCCTCCACTTT